Each of the 26 T cell receptor beta chains below was sequenced from the same sample in a study of shared clonotypes between healthy human individuals. Produced via immunoSEQ multiplex PCR; TCRdb's table is partial and in-frame only. The data hold about 2 million clones, with 95% observed a single time. Material: naive CD4+ T cells sorted from blood. Subset meaning: CD45RA+ positively selected. The receptors stem from a man younger than 30 in good health.

The chain carries TRBV2 and TRBJ2-1; 10 bases agree with TRBD2. With 6 bases clipped from V and 0 bases from J, the junction kept 8 bases outside the gene matches. The germline V gene has CDR1 SNHLY and CDR2 FYNNEI. CDR3 length equals 17 residues. The CDR3 protein is CASSLAPSGSSYNEQFF. The CDR3 DNA follows: TGTGCCAGCAGCCTTGCCCCTAGCGGGAGCTCCTACAATGAGCAGTTCTTC.

The V gene is TRBV28, the J gene TRBJ2-5; 7 bases are shared with TRBD1. CDR3 length equals 15 residues. The germline gives CDR1 MDHEN, CDR2 SYDVKM. Unmatched junction bases numbered 11, after V lost 5 bases and J lost 5 bases. The CDR3, as DNA: TGTGCCAGCAGTCCCCTGACAGGGTGGGAGGAGACCCAGTACTTC. Translating gives CASSPLTGWEETQYF.

This rearrangement joins TRBV5-1 to TRBJ2-7; 8 bases match TRBD2. CDR3 length: 14 amino acids. V shed 1 base, J shed 4 bases, and the junction held 4 bases outside the gene matches. The germline V gene encodes CDR1 SGHRS and CDR2 YFSETQ. The CDR3 bases are TGCGCCAGCAGCTTGAGCGGGAGTGGGTACGAGCAGTACTTC. Amino acid sequence: CASSLSGSGYEQYF.

In regard to this clone: Other DNA sequences in this specimen translate into the identical CDR3. J is TRBJ2-5 and V is TRBV5-1; no clear D. CDR3 length equals 14 residues. The germline V and J ends were trimmed by 0 bases and 2 bases, with 8 bases remaining between them. Germline V gene lookup returns CDR1 SGHRS and CDR2 YFSETQ. The CDR3 sequence: CASSLVPDQETQYF. CDR3 nucleotides: TGCGCCAGCAGCTTGGTTCCAGATCAAGAGACCCAGTACTTC.

The chain uses TRBV28 and TRBJ2-7; possibly TRBD1 for D (5 bases). The ends were cut back, 3 bases at V and 3 bases at J, with 18 bases in the middle. Germline CDR1 reads MDHEN; CDR2 reads SYDVKM. The CDR3 spans 16 residues. CDR3 loop: CASSLAKETAHYEQYF. DNA of the CDR3: TGTGCCAGCAGTTTGGCCAAAGAGACAGCGCACTACGAGCAGTACTTC.

V is TRBV6-4 and J is TRBJ2-2; TRBD1 might be the D (5 bases). Trimming took off 6 bases at V and 3 bases at J, with 8 bases between the two ends. The CDR3 spans 13 residues. Germline lookup yields CDR1 MRHNA and CDR2 SNTAGT. DNA of the CDR3: TGTGCCAGCAGGGACACCTACACCGGGGAGCTGTTTTTT. This sequence encodes CASRDTYTGELFF.

V gene TRBV10-3 combines with J gene TRBJ2-2; TRBD1 might be the D (5 bases). CDR3 length equals 14 residues. Deletions cut 3 bases from V and 5 bases from J, with 10 bases between. Germline V gene lookup returns CDR1 ENHRY and CDR2 SYGVKD. The CDR3 sequence: CAISEGVMTGELFF. CDR3 bases: TGTGCCATCAGTGAAGGGGTGATGACCGGGGAGCTGTTTTTT.

The J gene is TRBJ1-6, the V gene TRBV6-6; 7 positions match TRBD1. Germline CDR1 and CDR2: MNHNY and SVGAGI (reference sequence). V shed 5 bases, J shed 7 bases, and the junction held 5 bases outside the gene matches. The CDR3 totals 14 residues. CDR3 bases: TGTGCCAGCAGTAAGCAGGGGGAGAATTCACCCCTCCACTTT. It encodes CASSKQGENSPLHF.

As to this clone: Other DNA sequences of this sample code for an identical CDR3. J is TRBJ2-7 and V is TRBV18, with D uncertain. The V end lost 2 bases, the J end lost 2 bases, and 7 bases lay between the germline ends. The CDR3 sequence is 13 residues long. Germline V gives CDR1 KGHSH, CDR2 LQKENI. DNA of the CDR3: TGTGCCAGCTCACCAACGTCCGCCTACGAGCAGTACTTC. Encoded protein: CASSPTSAYEQYF. Full variable domain (missing parts from reference TRBV18 and TRBJ2-7): NAGVMQNPRHLVRRRGQEARLRCSPMKGHSHVYWYRQLPEEGLKFMVYLQKENIIDESGMPKERFSAEFPKEGPSILRIQQVVRGDSAAYFCASSPTSAYEQYFGPGTRLTVT.

This rearrangement joins TRBV9 to TRBJ2-2; 10 nucleotides line up with TRBD2. The germline gives CDR1 SGDLS, CDR2 YYNGEE. CDR3 size: 19 residues. Trimming removed 4 bases from V and 6 bases from J; junction bases left unmatched: 18. CDR3 sequence: CASSPRAQSSGGGAGELFF. The CDR3 DNA follows: TGTGCCAGCAGCCCCAGGGCCCAATCTAGCGGGGGAGGGGCCGGGGAGCTGTTTTTT.

This chain connects TRBV7-2 to TRBJ2-3; D gene unclear. V lost 2 bases and J 2 bases, leaving 8 bases between the germline ends. Germline V gives CDR1 SGHTA, CDR2 FQGNSA. This CDR3 spans 14 amino acids. The CDR3 DNA reads as TGTGCCAGCAGCTTAATCCTCCCCACAGATACGCAGTATTTT. It codes for CASSLILPTDTQYF.

The chain recombines TRBV18 with TRBJ1-2; D is undetermined. The CDR3 has 12 amino acids. Trimming cost V 3 bases and J 7 bases, with 9 bases left between them. Looked up from germline, CDR1 is KGHSH and CDR2 is LQKENI. The DNA for the CDR3 is TGTGCCAGCTCACCTGTCGAGGGTGGCTACACCTTC. It is translated as CASSPVEGGYTF.

This clone appeared many times. V is TRBV2 and J is TRBJ1-2; D gene ambiguous. The germline CDR1 and CDR2 sequences are SNHLY and FYNNEI. V dropped 1 base and J dropped 1 base, with 10 bases sitting between them. The CDR3 totals 15 residues. The chain's CDR3 is CASSEESGGNYGYTF. CDR3 sequence (DNA): TGTGCCAGCAGTGAAGAGTCGGGCGGTAACTATGGCTACACCTTC.

The CDR3 DNA reads as TGTGCCAGCAGCTCGCGGACAGGGTTTAGTAGCGGGAGCGGGAGGGAGCTGTTTTTT. Translating gives CASSSRTGFSSGSGRELFF. This chain links TRBV7-2 with TRBJ2-2, with a tentative D call TRBD2 (9 bases). V was cut by 4 bases and J by 9 bases, with 30 bases left in between. CDR1 and CDR2 from the germline V gene are SGHTA and FQGNSA. The length of the CDR3 is 19 residues.

The gene calls are TRBV6-1 and TRBJ2-7; D perhaps matches TRBD2 (5 bases). V lost 8 bases and J 2 bases, leaving 16 bases between the germline ends. Germline CDR1 and CDR2: MNHNS and SASEGT. This CDR3 comprises 14 residues. In DNA form, the CDR3 reads TGTGCCAGCCTTGGAGAGCGGCGAACCTACGAGCAGTACTTC. The encoded protein is CASLGERRTYEQYF.

The chain uses TRBV9 and TRBJ1-5, with 7 bases matching TRBD1. The ends lost 0 bases at V and 6 bases at J; junction bases unmatched: 3. This CDR3 has 14 amino acids. Germline assignment: CDR1 SGDLS and CDR2 YYNGEE. The CDR3 loop reads CASSVDAGGQPQHF. The CDR3 DNA reads as TGTGCCAGCAGCGTAGATGCAGGGGGTCAGCCCCAGCATTTT. Full variable domain (remainder filled in from reference TRBV9 and TRBJ1-5): DSGVTQTPKHLITATGQRVTLRCSPRSGDLSVYWYQQSLDQGLQFLIQYYNGEERAKGNILERFSAQQFPDLHSELNLSSLELGDSALYFCASSVDAGGQPQHFGDGTRLSIL.

This clone was found once. J is TRBJ1-6 and V is TRBV6-5, with TRBD1 identical over 7 bases. V trimming: 5 bases; J trimming: 14 bases; junction bases outside the gene matches: 9. The CDR3 is made up of 13 amino acids. CDR1 MNHEY and CDR2 SVGAGI come from the germline V gene. The CDR3 is CASSMTGTVSLHF. The DNA for the CDR3 is TGTGCCAGCAGTATGACAGGGACGGTGTCCCTCCACTTT.

V usage is TRBV6-1 and J usage is TRBJ1-2, with TRBD1 identical over 7 bases. Germline CDR1 reads MNHNS; CDR2 reads SASEGT. The CDR3 contains 12 residues. J lost 8 bases, V lost 8 bases, and 8 bases had no gene match. The CDR3 loop is CASANRGGGYTF. The CDR3 DNA reads as TGTGCCAGCGCGAACAGGGGAGGCGGCTACACCTTC.

The CDR3 sequence: CASSPTPSGPSSYEQYF. The CDR3 DNA follows: TGTGCCAGCAGCCCTACTCCTTCAGGGCCGAGCTCCTACGAGCAGTACTTC. This chain uses TRBV11-2 with TRBJ2-7, with D perhaps matching TRBD1 (5 bases). Germline V gene data show CDR1 as SGHAT and CDR2 as FQNNGV. V was clipped by 5 bases and J by 0 bases, with 20 bases between them. The CDR3 extends over 17 amino acids.

This chain links TRBV28 with TRBJ1-5; no clear D gene. Germline V gene data show CDR1 as MDHEN and CDR2 as SYDVKM. This CDR3 has 12 residues. Trimming shortened V by 10 bases and J by 7 bases, and 14 bases separated the two germline ends. This chain's CDR3 is CAIGSLTQPQHF. The DNA for the CDR3 is TGTGCCATTGGGTCTTTGACCCAGCCCCAGCATTTT.

The V gene is TRBV2, the J gene TRBJ2-7, with 8 bases lining up with TRBD1. Germline V gives CDR1 SNHLY, CDR2 FYNNEI. CDR3 length: 14 amino acids. Trimming cost V 9 bases and J 2 bases; bases outside gene matches: 9. The CDR3 nucleotides are TGTGCCAGTAACGAACAGGGGGTGACCTACGAGCAGTACTTC. Protein product: CASNEQGVTYEQYF. Variable domain in full (rest from reference TRBV2 and TRBJ2-7): EPEVTQTPSHQVTQMGQEVILRCVPISNHLYFYWYRQILGQKVEFLVSFYNNEISEKSEIFDDQFSVERPDGSNFTLKIRSTKLEDSAMYFCASNEQGVTYEQYFGPGTRLTVT.

The chain uses TRBV5-6 and TRBJ2-7; D tentatively fits TRBD1 or TRBD2 (5 bases each). Trimming removed 4 bases at V and 0 bases at J, with 14 bases between. The CDR3 totals 15 residues. CDR1 SGHDT and CDR2 YYEEEE come from the germline V gene. The CDR3 sequence: CASSPAWGSSYEQYF. The CDR3 nucleotides are TGTGCCAGCAGCCCAGCGTGGGGGAGCTCCTACGAGCAGTACTTC. Looking up the rest from reference TRBV5-6 and TRBJ2-7 gives the full variable domain: DAGVTQSPTHLIKTRGQQVTLRCSPKSGHDTVSWYQQALGQGPQFIFQYYEEEERQRGNFPDRFSGHQFPNYSSELNVNALLLGDSALYLCASSPAWGSSYEQYFGPGTRLTVT.

The J gene is TRBJ2-1, the V gene TRBV5-1; 9 bases line up with TRBD2. J was trimmed by 5 bases and V by 4 bases; bases with no gene match: 7. Germline V gene data show CDR1 as SGHRS and CDR2 as YFSETQ. The length of the CDR3 is 15 residues. The CDR3 coding sequence is TGCGCCAGCAGCCGTAGCGGGAGCAAGGACAATGAGCAGTTCTTC. Translated: CASSRSGSKDNEQFF.

Turning to this clone: This sample includes further DNA sequences coding for the same CDR3. V gene TRBV7-9 combines with J gene TRBJ1-3, with D unresolved. The length of the CDR3 is 13 residues. Germline-derived CDR1 and CDR2 are SEHNR and FQNEAQ (reference sequence). V lost 1 base to trimming and J lost 1 base, with 2 bases between them. CDR3 sequence reads: CASSLGSGNTIYF. In DNA form, the CDR3 reads TGTGCCAGCAGCTTAGGGTCTGGAAACACCATATATTTT.

On this clone: Additional DNA sequences in this sample encode the identical CDR3. V is TRBV10-3 and J is TRBJ2-7; D is ambiguous. This CDR3 region has 12 residues. The V and J ends lost 6 bases and 0 bases respectively, with 6 bases between them. From germline, CDR1 is ENHRY and CDR2 SYGVKD. The CDR3 loop is CAIRDGSYEQYF. In nucleotides, the CDR3 is TGTGCCATCAGGGACGGCTCCTACGAGCAGTACTTC.

CDR3 sequence reads: CASSLPERGGGELFF. The CDR3 DNA follows: TGTGCCAGCAGCCTACCCGAGCGGGGCGGGGGGGAGCTGTTTTTT. V and J are TRBV7-2 and TRBJ2-2, with 7 bases lining up with TRBD2. Germline V gene data show CDR1 as SGHTA and CDR2 as FQGNSA. V dropped 5 bases and J dropped 8; count of bases not matched to a gene: 11. The length of the CDR3 is 15 residues.